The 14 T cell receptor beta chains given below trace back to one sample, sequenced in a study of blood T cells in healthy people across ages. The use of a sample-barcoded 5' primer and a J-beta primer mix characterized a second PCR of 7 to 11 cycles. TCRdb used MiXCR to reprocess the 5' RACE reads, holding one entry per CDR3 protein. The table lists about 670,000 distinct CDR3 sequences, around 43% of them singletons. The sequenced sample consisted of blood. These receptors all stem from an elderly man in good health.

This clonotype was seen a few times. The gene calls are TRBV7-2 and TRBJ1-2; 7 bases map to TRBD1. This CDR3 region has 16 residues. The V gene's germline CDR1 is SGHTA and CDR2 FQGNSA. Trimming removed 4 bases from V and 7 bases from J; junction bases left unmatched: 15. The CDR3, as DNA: TGTGCCAGCAGCTCAGTCCGTAGTGAGGGGGCACGTGGCTACACCTTC. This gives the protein CASSSVRSEGARGYTF.

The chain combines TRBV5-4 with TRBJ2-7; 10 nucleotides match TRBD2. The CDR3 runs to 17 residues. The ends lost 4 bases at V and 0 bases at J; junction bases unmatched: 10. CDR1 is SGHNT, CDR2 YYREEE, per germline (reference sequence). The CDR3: CASSVGWASGSSYEQYF. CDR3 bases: TGTGCCAGCAGCGTCGGTTGGGCTAGCGGGAGCTCCTACGAGCAGTACTTC.

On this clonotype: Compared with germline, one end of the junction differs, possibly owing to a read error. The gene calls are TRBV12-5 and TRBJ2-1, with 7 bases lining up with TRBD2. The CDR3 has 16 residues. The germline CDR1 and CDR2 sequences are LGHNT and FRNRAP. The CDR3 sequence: CASGLVSAGVYTEQFF. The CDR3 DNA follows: TGTGCTAGTGGTTTGGTTTCGGCGGGAGTTTACACTGAGCAGTTCTTC.

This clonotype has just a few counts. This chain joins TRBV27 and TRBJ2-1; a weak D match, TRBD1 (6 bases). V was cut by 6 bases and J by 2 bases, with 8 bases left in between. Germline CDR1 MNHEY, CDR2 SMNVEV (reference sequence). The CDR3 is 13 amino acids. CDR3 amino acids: CASRDRPYNEQFF. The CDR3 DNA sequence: TGTGCCAGCAGGGACAGACCCTACAATGAGCAGTTCTTC.

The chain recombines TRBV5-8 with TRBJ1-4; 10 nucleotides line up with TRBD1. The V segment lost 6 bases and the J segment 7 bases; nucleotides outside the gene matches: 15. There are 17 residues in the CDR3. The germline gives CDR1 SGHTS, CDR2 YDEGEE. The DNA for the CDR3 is TGTGCCAGCACCATCGGGACAGGGGTTTCTCTAGTTGAAAAACTGTTTTTT. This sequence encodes CASTIGTGVSLVEKLFF.

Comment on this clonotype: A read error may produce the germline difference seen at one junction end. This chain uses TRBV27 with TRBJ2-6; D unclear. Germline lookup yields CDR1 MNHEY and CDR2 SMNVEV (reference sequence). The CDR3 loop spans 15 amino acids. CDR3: CASSSFDSGANVLTF. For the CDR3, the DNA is TGCGCCAGCAGTTCCTTCGACTCTGGGGCCAACGTCCTGACTTTC. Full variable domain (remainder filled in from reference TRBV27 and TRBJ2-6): EAQVTQNPRYLITVTGKKLTVTCSQNMNHEYMSWYRQDPGLGLRQIYYSMNVEVTDKGDVPEGYKVSRKEKRNFPLILESPSPNQTSLYFCASSSFDSGANVLTFGAGSRLTVL.

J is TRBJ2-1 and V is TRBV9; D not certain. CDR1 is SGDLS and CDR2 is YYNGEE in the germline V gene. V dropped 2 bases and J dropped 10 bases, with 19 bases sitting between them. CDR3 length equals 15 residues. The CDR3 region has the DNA TGTGCCAGCAGCGTCCGGGCCCCGGGTGACGGGGAGCAGTTCTTC. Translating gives CASSVRAPGDGEQFF.

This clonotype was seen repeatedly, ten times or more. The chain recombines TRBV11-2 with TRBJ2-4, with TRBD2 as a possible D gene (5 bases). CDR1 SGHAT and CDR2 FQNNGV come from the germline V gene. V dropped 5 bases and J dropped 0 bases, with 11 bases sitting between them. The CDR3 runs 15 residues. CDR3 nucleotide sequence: TGTGCCAGCAGCCGTTCTAGCCTAGCCAAAAACATTCAGTACTTC. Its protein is CASSRSSLAKNIQYF.

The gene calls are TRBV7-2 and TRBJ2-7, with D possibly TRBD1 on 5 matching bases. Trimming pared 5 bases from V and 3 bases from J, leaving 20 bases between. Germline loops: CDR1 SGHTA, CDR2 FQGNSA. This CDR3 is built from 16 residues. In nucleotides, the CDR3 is TGTGCCAGCAGCCACCGGGCGAGACAGATGGTCTACGAGCAGTACTTC. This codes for CASSHRARQMVYEQYF.

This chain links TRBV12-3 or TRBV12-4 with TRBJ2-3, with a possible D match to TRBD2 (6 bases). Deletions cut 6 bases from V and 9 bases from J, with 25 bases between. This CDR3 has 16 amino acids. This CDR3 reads CASSPGRGNDDGTQYF. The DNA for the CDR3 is TGTGCCAGCAGCCCGGGCCGGGGGAACGACGATGGGACGCAGTATTTT.

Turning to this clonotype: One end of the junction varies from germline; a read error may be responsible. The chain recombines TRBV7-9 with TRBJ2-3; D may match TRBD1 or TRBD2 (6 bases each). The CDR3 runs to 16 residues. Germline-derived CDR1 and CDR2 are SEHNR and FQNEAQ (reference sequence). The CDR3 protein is CAGSLGGTPGTDTQYF. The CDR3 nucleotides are TGTGCCGGCAGCTTGGGGGGCACCCCCGGTACAGATACGCAGTATTTT.

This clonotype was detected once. In DNA, the CDR3 is TGTGCCAGCAGTTACTCGACCAGGGGGCAAGAGACCCAGTACTTC. Amino acids: CASSYSTRGQETQYF. The rearrangement links TRBV6-5 to TRBJ2-5; 7 bases fit TRBD1. The CDR3 consists of 15 residues. In germline, CDR1 is MNHEY, CDR2 SVGAGI. With 0 bases clipped from V and 2 bases from J, the junction kept 3 bases outside the gene matches.

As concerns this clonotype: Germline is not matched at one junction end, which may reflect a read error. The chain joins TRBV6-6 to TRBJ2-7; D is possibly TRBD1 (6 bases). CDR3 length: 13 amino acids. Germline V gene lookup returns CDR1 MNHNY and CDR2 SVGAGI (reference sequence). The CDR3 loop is CASTEQGPYKQYF. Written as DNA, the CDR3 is TGTGCCAGCACTGAACAGGGCCCCTACAAGCAGTACTTC.

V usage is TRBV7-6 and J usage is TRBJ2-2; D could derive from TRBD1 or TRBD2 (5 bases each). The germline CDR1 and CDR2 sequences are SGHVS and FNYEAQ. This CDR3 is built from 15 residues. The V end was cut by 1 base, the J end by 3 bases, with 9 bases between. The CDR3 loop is CASSLELGDTGELFF. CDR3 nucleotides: TGTGCCAGCAGCTTAGAATTGGGGGACACCGGGGAGCTGTTTTTT.